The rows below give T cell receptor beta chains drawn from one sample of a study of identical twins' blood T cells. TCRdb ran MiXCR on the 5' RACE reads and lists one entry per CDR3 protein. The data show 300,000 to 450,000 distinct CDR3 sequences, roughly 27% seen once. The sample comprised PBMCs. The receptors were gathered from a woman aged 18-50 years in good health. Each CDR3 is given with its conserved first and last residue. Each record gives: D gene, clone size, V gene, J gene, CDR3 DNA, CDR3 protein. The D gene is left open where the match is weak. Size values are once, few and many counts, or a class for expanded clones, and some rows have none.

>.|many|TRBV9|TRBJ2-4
TGTGCCAGCAGCCCCTCCAGGAAAAACATTCAGTACTTC
CASSPSRKNIQYF
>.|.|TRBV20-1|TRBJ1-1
TGCAGTGCTAGAGATCGTCGGGGGGCAGGTGAAGCTTTCTTT
CSARDRRGAGEAFF
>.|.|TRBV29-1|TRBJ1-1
TGCAGCGTTGTGGGCGCTGAAGCTTTCTTT
CSVVGAEAFF
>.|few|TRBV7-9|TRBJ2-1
TGTGCCAGCAGCCCTCGGCGCCGAGGTTCCTACAATGAGCAGTTCTTC
CASSPRRRGSYNEQFF
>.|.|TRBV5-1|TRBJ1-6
TGCGCCAGCAGCTTGGACAGCAATTCACCCCTCCACTTT
CASSLDSNSPLHF
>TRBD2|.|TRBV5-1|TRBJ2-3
TGCGCCAGCAGCTTTGGAACGGGGGGGGCGAATTTTGCACAGTATTTT
CASSFGTGGANFAQYF
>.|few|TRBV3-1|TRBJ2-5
TGTGCCAGCAGCCAACAGGGTATCAAGGAGACCCAGTACTTC
CASSQQGIKETQYF
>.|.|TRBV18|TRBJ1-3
TGTGCCAGCTCACCAATTGGGGGCTCGGATGGAAACACCATATATTTT
CASSPIGGSDGNTIYF
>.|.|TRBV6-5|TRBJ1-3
TGTGCCAGCAGTACCGGGACTGGCTCTGGAAACACCATATATTTT
CASSTGTGSGNTIYF
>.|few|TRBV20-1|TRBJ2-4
TGCAGTGCTAGAGTTTCGCAGGCCCCCGGCCAGAACATTCAGTACTTC
CSARVSQAPGQNIQYF
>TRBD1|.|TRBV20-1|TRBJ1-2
TGCAGTGCTGGGGGGGACAGTCCCTATGGCTACACCTTC
CSAGGDSPYGYTF
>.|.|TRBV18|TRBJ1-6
TGTGCCAGCTCACCACGGGACGCATTACCCCTCCACTTT
CASSPRDALPLHF
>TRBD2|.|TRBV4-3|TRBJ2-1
TGCGCCAGCAGCCAAGTAGTTCTAGCGGGATCGAATGAGGAGTTCTTC
CASSQVVLAGSNEEFF
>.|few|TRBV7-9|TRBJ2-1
TGTGCCAGCAGCTTAGCGCTGGTTTCCCAGTTCTTC
CASSLALVSQFF
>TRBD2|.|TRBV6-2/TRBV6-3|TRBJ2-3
TGTGCCAGCAGTTACTCTTTAGCGGGGGGGAGCACAGATACGCAGTATTTT
CASSYSLAGGSTDTQYF
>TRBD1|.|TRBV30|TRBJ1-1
TGTGCCTGGAGTGAGTGGGACAGCACTGAAGCTTTCTTT
CAWSEWDSTEAFF
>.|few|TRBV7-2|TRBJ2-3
TGTGCCAGCAGCTTCGGGGGAGGTGGCGTTGGAGATACGCAGTATTTT
CASSFGGGGVGDTQYF
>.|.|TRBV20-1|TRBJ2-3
TGCAGTGAAATAGCTCCTAGCACAGATACGCAGTATTTT
CSEIAPSTDTQYF
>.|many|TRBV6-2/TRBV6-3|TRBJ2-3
TGTGCCAGCGGGCTCGGCACAGATACGCAGTATTTT
CASGLGTDTQYF
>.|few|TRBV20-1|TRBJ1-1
TGCAGTGCTAGAGTGAGGGCACTAGGTAAGGGAAACACTGAAGCTTTCTTT
CSARVRALGKGNTEAFF
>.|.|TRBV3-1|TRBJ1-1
TGTGCCAGCAGCCAGTGGGTCGGCGAGATGAACACTGAAGCTTTCTTT
CASSQWVGEMNTEAFF
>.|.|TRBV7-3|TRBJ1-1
TGTGCCAGCAGCTTAACAGTGGGCGGCACTGAAGCTTTCTTT
CASSLTVGGTEAFF
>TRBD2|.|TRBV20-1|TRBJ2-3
TGCAGTGCCCACGGACTAGCGGGGGGAGATACGCAGTATTTT
CSAHGLAGGDTQYF
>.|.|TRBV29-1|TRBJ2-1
TGCAGCGTTGAGTGGCCTTACAATGAGCAGTTCTTC
CSVEWPYNEQFF
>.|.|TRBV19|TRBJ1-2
TGTGCCAGTAGTATTAGGGGTTCCTTCGCCCTAAACTATGGCTACACCTTC
CASSIRGSFALNYGYTF
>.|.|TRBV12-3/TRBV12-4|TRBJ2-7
TGTGCCAGCAGTTACGGCCCCTCCTACGAGCAGTACTTC
CASSYGPSYEQYF
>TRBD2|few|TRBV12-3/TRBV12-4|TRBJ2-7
TGTGCCAGCAACCCCGGACTAGCGGGTTACGAGCAGTACTTC
CASNPGLAGYEQYF
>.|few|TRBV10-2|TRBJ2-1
TGCGCCAGCACTGGGACCTTCGAGCAGTTCTTC
CASTGTFEQFF